This TCR beta chain was profiled in a study of identical twins. Template switching (which added a universal primer site) was used, and cDNA carried unique molecular identifiers. Via MiXCR, TCRdb re-called the 5' RACE reads, giving one row per CDR3 protein. This repertoire shows 650,000 to 800,000 distinct CDR3 sequences, less than 10% found once; its top ten account for approximately 0.89%. This clonotype was seen a handful of times. The germline V gene encodes CDR1 SQVTM and CDR2 ANQGSEA. CDR3 length: 13 residues. V shed 4 bases, J shed 5 bases, and the junction held 6 bases outside the gene matches. The sample also formed part of further work on yellow fever vaccine responses in identical twins.

This chain connects TRBV29-1 to TRBJ2-7, with 9 nucleotides matching TRBD2. The sequencing sample was made of PBMCs. The clonotype was recovered from a woman younger than 30 in good health. DNA of the CDR3: TGCAGCGTTGTTTTGGCGGGAGGGGACGAGCAGTACTTC. As protein: CSVVLAGGDEQYF.